These 5 T cell receptor beta chains share one sample of origin, sequenced in a study of cytomegalovirus exposure and HLA in healthy donors. Primers: 60 Vbeta forward and 13 Jbeta reverse. Here immunoSEQ multiplex PCR was the method, and the copy in TCRdb shows in-frame clones only, minus some. The sample data list about 190,000 clones. Sequenced material: PBMCs. All receptors come from a man in his thirties or forties in good health and CMV-seronegative.

The V gene is TRBV7-9, the J gene TRBJ2-3, with 8 positions matching TRBD2. The CDR3 loop spans 15 amino acids. V lost 5 bases to trimming and J lost 2 bases; unmatched junction nucleotides: 6. Germline CDR1 is SEHNR and CDR2 is FQNEAQ (reference sequence). The CDR3 loop reads CASSTTLADTDTQYF. The CDR3 nucleotides read TGTGCCAGCAGCACCACACTAGCGGACACAGATACGCAGTATTTT.

The chain couples TRBV9 to TRBJ1-5, with D possibly matching TRBD1 (5 bases). V shed 3 bases and J shed 4 bases, with 8 bases lying between them. Germline V CDR1 and CDR2: SGDLS, YYNGEE. The CDR3 runs 13 residues. CDR3 sequence (DNA): TGTGCCAGCAGCGGACAGTCAAATCAGCCCCAGCATTTT. Protein: CASSGQSNQPQHF.

The rearrangement uses TRBV7-6 and TRBJ1-5; the D gene is possibly TRBD1 (5 bases). The V gene lost 1 base and the J gene lost 3 bases, with 13 bases spanning the gap. Germline CDR1 SGHVS, CDR2 FNYEAQ. The CDR3 has 16 amino acids. Written as DNA, the CDR3 is TGTGCCAGCAGCTTAGAAGGGGATGGTAACAATCAGCCCCAGCATTTT. It yields the protein CASSLEGDGNNQPQHF.

The V gene is TRBV9, the J gene TRBJ2-7; D might be TRBD2 (7 bases). The CDR3 is made up of 15 amino acids. In germline, CDR1 is SGDLS, CDR2 YYNGEE. V lost 3 bases and J lost 3, with 16 bases in between. The CDR3 spells CASSEGGASVYEQYF. The CDR3 DNA follows: TGTGCCAGCAGCGAAGGGGGGGCTAGCGTCTACGAGCAGTACTTC.

The CDR3 reads CASSQDGPSGRGGYTF. Here the CDR3 DNA reads TGCGCCAGCAGCCAAGATGGGCCGTCTGGGAGGGGTGGCTACACCTTC. The rearrangement joins TRBV4-3 to TRBJ1-2, with D maybe TRBD1 (5 bases). The CDR3 loop spans 16 amino acids. V lost 0 bases and J 7 bases, leaving 18 bases between the germline ends. Germline V gene data show CDR1 as LGHNA and CDR2 as YSLEER.